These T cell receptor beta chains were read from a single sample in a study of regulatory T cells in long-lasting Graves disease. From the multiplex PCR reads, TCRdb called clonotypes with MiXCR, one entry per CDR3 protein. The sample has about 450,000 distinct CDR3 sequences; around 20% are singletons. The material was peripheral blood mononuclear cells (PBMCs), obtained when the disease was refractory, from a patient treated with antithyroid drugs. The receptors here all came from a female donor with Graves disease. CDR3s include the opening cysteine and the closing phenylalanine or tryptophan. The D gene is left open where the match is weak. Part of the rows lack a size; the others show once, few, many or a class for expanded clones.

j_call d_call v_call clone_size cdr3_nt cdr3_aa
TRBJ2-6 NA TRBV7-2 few TGTGCCAGCAGCTTAATAGGACGGCGGTCTGGGGCCAACGTCCTGACTTTC CASSLIGRRSGANVLTF
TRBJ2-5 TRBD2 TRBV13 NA TGTGCCAGCAGCCCCACCTGGACTAGCGGGGGGAAGTACCAAGAGACCCAGTACTTC CASSPTWTSGGKYQETQYF
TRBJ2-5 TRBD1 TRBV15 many TGTGCCACCAGCAGTCAACACGGGACAGCCCAAGAGACCCAGTACTTC CATSSQHGTAQETQYF
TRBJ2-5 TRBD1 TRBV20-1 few TGCAGTGCTAGAGATCGGGGGGTCGCACGGGACAGGGAATACGAGACCCAGTACTTC CSARDRGVARDREYETQYF
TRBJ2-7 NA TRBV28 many TGTGCCAGCAGCCCTCACCCGGGACGACCTTCCGAGCAGTACTTC CASSPHPGRPSEQYF
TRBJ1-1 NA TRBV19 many TGTGCCAGTAGTATAGTAGACACTGAAGCTTTCTTT CASSIVDTEAFF
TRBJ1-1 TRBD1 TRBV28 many TGTGCCAGCAGCTTGATGGACAGGAGGGCTGAAGCTTTCTTT CASSLMDRRAEAFF
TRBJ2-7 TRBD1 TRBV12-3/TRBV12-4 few TGTGCCAGCAGTTTTTCGGGGCAGGGGGAGAGATCCTACGAGCAGTACTTC CASSFSGQGERSYEQYF
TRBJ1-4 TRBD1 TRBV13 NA TGTGCCAGCAGCCGGGGACAGATTAATGAAAAACTGTTTTTT CASSRGQINEKLFF
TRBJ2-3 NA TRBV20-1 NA TGCAGTGCGCTGAACCCGACAGCAGATACGCAGTATTTT CSALNPTADTQYF
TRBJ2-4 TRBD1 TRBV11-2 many TGTGCCAGCAGCCCCCAGGGGGTCAGACAAAACATTCAGTACTTC CASSPQGVRQNIQYF
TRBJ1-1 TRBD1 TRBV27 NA TGTGCCAGCAGTCCCCGGACAGGGATGCGGTTGAACACTGAAGCTTCCTTT CASSPRTGMRLNTEASF
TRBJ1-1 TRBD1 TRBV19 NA TGTGCCAGTAGACCCCTCGGGGGACAGGGGGCGCGGACTGAAGCTTTCTTT CASRPLGGQGARTEAFF
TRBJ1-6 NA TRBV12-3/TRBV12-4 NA TGTGCCAGCAGTTTCCGGGTGGATTCACCCCTCCACTTT CASSFRVDSPLHF
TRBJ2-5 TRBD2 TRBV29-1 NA TGCAGCGGTGGGGGGATTGGTAGCGGGAGAAGGGAGACCCAGTACTTC CSGGGIGSGRRETQYF
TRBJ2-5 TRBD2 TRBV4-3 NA TGCGCCAGTAGCGACCTATGGGGGGGACTAGCGGAAGAGACCCAGTACTTC CASSDLWGGLAEETQYF
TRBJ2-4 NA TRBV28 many TGTGCCAGCAGTTTAGGTCCGGCGAGCATTCAGTACTTC CASSLGPASIQYF
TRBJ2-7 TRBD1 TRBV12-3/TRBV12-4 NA TGTGCCAGCAGGACAGGGGGCGGGACCTACGAGCAGTACTTC CASRTGGGTYEQYF
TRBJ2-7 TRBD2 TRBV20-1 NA TGCAGTGCTAGAGTCCCCTGGGCGGGAGGCTCCTACGAGCAGTACTTC CSARVPWAGGSYEQYF
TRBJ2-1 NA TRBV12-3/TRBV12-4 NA TGTGCCAGCAGTCCCCACGGGAACAGCGACAATGAGCAGTTCTTC CASSPHGNSDNEQFF
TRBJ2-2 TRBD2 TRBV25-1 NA TGTGCCAGCAGGGTAGCGGGAGGTTTGAACACCGGGGAACTGTTTTTT CASRVAGGLNTGELFF
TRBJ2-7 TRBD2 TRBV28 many TGTGCCAGCAGTTTACATACTAGCGGTTCTTCCTACGAGCAGTACTTC CASSLHTSGSSYEQYF
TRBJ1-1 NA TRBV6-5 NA TGTGCCAGCAGTTACTCGAAAGGGCCAGTTAACACTGAAGCTTTCTTT CASSYSKGPVNTEAFF
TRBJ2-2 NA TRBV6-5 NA TGTGCCAGCAGTTACCTGCCGGGAGCGGTCGGGGAGCTGTTTTTT CASSYLPGAVGELFF
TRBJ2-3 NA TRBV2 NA TGTGCCAGCAGTGCGTCTAGCTCCACAACAGATACGCAGTATTTT CASSASSSTTDTQYF
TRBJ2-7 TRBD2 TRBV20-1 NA TGCAGTGCTAGAAACAGCAGGACTAGCGGGCTTAACGAGCAGTACTTC CSARNSRTSGLNEQYF
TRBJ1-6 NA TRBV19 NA TGTGCCGGATCATGGGGTTCCTATAATTCACCCCTCCACTTT CAGSWGSYNSPLHF
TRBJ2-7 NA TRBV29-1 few TGCAGCGTTGGTTTGGGTCGCTCCTACGAGCAGTACTTC CSVGLGRSYEQYF
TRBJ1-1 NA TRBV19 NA TGTGCCAGTAGTAGGACCCAGGGCGAAGCTTTCTTT CASSRTQGEAFF
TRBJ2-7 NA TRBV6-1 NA TGTGCCAGCAGTCCGGCTCCAGGGAACTACGAGCAGTACTTC CASSPAPGNYEQYF
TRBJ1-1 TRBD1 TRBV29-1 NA TGCAGCGTCCCGAAAGCAGGGGGCACTGAAGCTTTCTTT CSVPKAGGTEAFF
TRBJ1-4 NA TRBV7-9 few TGTGCCAGCAGCTTAGGATGGGGGCAAGAGGATGAAAAACTGTTTTTT CASSLGWGQEDEKLFF
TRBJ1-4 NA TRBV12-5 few TGTGCTAGTGTTCCTACAGGCCCCCCTAATGAAAAACTGTTTTTT CASVPTGPPNEKLFF
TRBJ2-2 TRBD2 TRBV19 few TGTGCCAGTAGTCCGGGAGGGTGGACCGGGGAGCTGTTTTTT CASSPGGWTGELFF
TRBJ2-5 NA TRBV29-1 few TGCAGCGTTGAAGATCTCGGGTCTAGGGAGACCCAGTACTTC CSVEDLGSRETQYF
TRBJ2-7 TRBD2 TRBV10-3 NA TGTGCCATCAGTGTTAGCGGGCGCCCCTACGAGCAGTACTTC CAISVSGRPYEQYF
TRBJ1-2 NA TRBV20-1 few TGCAGTGCTAGAAGAGAACTGGGCGGAGGCTACACCTTC CSARRELGGGYTF
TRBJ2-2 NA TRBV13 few TGTGCCAGCAGCAACCGGGACACCAACACCGGGGAGCTGTTTTTT CASSNRDTNTGELFF
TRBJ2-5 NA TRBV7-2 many TGTGCCAGCAGCAAAGGGGGGGGACATATAGAAGAGACCCAGTACTTC CASSKGGGHIEETQYF